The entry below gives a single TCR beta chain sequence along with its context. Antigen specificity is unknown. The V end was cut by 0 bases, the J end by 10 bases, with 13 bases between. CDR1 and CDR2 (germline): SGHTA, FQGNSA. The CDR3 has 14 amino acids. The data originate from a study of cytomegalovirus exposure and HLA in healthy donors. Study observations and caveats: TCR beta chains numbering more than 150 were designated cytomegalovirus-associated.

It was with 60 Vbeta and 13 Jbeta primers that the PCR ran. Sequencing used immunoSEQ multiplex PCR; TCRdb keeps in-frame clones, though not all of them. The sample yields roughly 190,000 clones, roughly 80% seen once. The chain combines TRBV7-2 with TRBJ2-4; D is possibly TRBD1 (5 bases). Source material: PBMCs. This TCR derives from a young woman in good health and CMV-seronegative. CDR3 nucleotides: TGTGCCAGCAGCTTAGCTCTCAGGGCAGATATTCAGTACTTC. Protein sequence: CASSLALRADIQYF.